One T cell receptor (beta chain) is described in this entry. V shed 7 bases, J shed 5 bases, and the junction held 12 bases outside the gene matches. Germline CDR1 and CDR2: SGHTA and FQGNSA. This CDR3 has 16 amino acids. Negative isolation yielded CD4+ and CD8+ T cells, and FACS enriched TEMRA cells. These data belong to a study of CD8 T cells in Susac syndrome. An amount of RNA that ranged from about 0.45 to 1 ug was reverse transcribed with random hexamers. TCRdb reprocessed the immunoSEQ multiplex PCR reads with MiXCR, giving one entry per CDR3 protein. The table lists hundreds of thousands of distinct CDR3 sequences, 94% of them singletons.

The TCR sequence derives from a human donor with Susac syndrome. Material for sequencing was CD4+ T cells from PBMCs. V usage is TRBV7-2 and J usage is TRBJ2-1; TRBD2 matches at 9 bases. The CDR3: CASTLQSGGPHNEQFF. In DNA form, the CDR3 reads TGTGCCAGCACCCTCCAAAGCGGGGGGCCCCACAATGAGCAGTTCTTC.